This T cell receptor beta chain was sequenced in a study of blood T cell repertoires in COVID-19. Across the whole study: The United States, Italy and Spain were the sources of the acute and convalescent COVID-19 samples. Sources were T cells, B-cell-depleted T cells, or PBMCs; the material itself was cDNA or gDNA.

The CDR3 loop spans 15 amino acids. Germline V lookup: CDR1 SGHNT, CDR2 YYREEE (reference sequence). Trimming cost V 0 bases and J 5 bases, with 11 bases left between them. Per the original data handling: Quantification of nucleated cells was approximated via reference gene primer amplification. Only in-frame clones appear in the TCRdb table, and some are missing; sequencing was by immunoSEQ multiplex PCR. For V, J and clone size, that table is used; D and trimming come from the DNA. The data hold 90,000 to 130,000 clones, with 80% to 85% observed a single time. Sequenced input: peripheral blood. The origin of this receptor is a man in his 70s with acute or convalescent COVID-19. The chain combines TRBV5-4 with TRBJ1-4, with D unresolved. CDR3 protein: CASSLGSGGNEKLFF. CDR3 bases: TGTGCCAGCAGCTTGGGGTCAGGAGGAAATGAAAAACTGTTTTTT.